This entry features one T cell receptor beta chain sequence. The sample belongs to a study of blood T cell repertoires in COVID-19. Across the whole study: The United States, Italy and Spain supplied acute and convalescent COVID-19 samples. PBMCs, B-cell-depleted T cells, or T cells were the source of the cDNA or gDNA that made up the material.

In germline, CDR1 is SNHLY, CDR2 FYNNEI. V was clipped by 5 bases and J by 6 bases, with 20 bases between them. The CDR3 has 16 residues. In the source study's methods: Amplification of reference gene primers was used by the study to estimate nucleated cell counts. The data were produced by immunoSEQ multiplex PCR, yet TCRdb's version contains in-frame clones alone and is incomplete. V and J calls and clone size follow that table, whereas D and trimming were derived from the DNA. This table holds fewer than 150,000 clones, 70% to 90% found once. The source is a woman aged 45-59 years who had recovered from COVID-19. This chain links TRBV2 with TRBJ1-5; D remains unclear. The material sequenced was peripheral blood. This chain's CDR3 is CASSILRTGIGQPQHF. The CDR3 nucleotides are TGTGCCAGCAGTATCTTGAGGACGGGGATAGGTCAGCCCCAGCATTTT.